Listed below are T cell receptor beta chains from one sample, sequenced in a study of blood T cell repertoires in COVID-19. The repertoire was sequenced with immunoSEQ multiplex PCR; TCRdb's copy has only in-frame clones and lacks some. Here the sample spans a few hundred thousand clones, over 80% being singletons. The sequenced material came from peripheral blood. These receptors came from a woman aged 45-65 years with COVID-19, enrolled during active disease. Each CDR3 is given without its conserved first and last residue.

j_call: TRBJ1-1; v_call: TRBV4-2; cdr3_aa: ASSRSPGGTEAF
j_call: TRBJ2-3; v_call: TRBV28; cdr3_aa: ASSPRLAGAEGDTQY
j_call: TRBJ1-2; v_call: TRBV4-2; cdr3_aa: ASSQAAGQALYGYT
j_call: TRBJ1-1; v_call: TRBV30; cdr3_aa: AWTPVNKNTEAF
j_call: TRBJ2-3; v_call: TRBV7-9; cdr3_aa: ASSLVWGLAGHTDTQY
j_call: TRBJ1-2; v_call: TRBV3-1/TRBV3-2; cdr3_aa: ASSQPGGYGYT
j_call: TRBJ2-7; v_call: TRBV24-1; cdr3_aa: ATSDSDRNYEQY
j_call: TRBJ1-5; v_call: TRBV5-1; cdr3_aa: ASSAAGSSNQPQH
j_call: TRBJ1-6; v_call: TRBV6-5; cdr3_aa: ASRQGGSPLH
j_call: TRBJ2-5; v_call: TRBV2; cdr3_aa: ASRGRGSQETQY
j_call: TRBJ1-4; v_call: TRBV6-5; cdr3_aa: ASRNRGPNEKLF
j_call: TRBJ2-2; v_call: TRBV3-1/TRBV3-2; cdr3_aa: ASSRGLAGDGELF
j_call: TRBJ2-5; v_call: TRBV11-3; cdr3_aa: ASSFRTAKETQY
j_call: TRBJ2-7; v_call: TRBV19; cdr3_aa: ASSIGLRKSSYEQY
j_call: TRBJ2-7; v_call: TRBV12-5; cdr3_aa: ASGLVQWELF
j_call: TRBJ2-1; v_call: TRBV6-4; cdr3_aa: ASSDSGGRVANEQF
j_call: TRBJ2-3; v_call: TRBV19; cdr3_aa: ASKQPGRPAEDTQY